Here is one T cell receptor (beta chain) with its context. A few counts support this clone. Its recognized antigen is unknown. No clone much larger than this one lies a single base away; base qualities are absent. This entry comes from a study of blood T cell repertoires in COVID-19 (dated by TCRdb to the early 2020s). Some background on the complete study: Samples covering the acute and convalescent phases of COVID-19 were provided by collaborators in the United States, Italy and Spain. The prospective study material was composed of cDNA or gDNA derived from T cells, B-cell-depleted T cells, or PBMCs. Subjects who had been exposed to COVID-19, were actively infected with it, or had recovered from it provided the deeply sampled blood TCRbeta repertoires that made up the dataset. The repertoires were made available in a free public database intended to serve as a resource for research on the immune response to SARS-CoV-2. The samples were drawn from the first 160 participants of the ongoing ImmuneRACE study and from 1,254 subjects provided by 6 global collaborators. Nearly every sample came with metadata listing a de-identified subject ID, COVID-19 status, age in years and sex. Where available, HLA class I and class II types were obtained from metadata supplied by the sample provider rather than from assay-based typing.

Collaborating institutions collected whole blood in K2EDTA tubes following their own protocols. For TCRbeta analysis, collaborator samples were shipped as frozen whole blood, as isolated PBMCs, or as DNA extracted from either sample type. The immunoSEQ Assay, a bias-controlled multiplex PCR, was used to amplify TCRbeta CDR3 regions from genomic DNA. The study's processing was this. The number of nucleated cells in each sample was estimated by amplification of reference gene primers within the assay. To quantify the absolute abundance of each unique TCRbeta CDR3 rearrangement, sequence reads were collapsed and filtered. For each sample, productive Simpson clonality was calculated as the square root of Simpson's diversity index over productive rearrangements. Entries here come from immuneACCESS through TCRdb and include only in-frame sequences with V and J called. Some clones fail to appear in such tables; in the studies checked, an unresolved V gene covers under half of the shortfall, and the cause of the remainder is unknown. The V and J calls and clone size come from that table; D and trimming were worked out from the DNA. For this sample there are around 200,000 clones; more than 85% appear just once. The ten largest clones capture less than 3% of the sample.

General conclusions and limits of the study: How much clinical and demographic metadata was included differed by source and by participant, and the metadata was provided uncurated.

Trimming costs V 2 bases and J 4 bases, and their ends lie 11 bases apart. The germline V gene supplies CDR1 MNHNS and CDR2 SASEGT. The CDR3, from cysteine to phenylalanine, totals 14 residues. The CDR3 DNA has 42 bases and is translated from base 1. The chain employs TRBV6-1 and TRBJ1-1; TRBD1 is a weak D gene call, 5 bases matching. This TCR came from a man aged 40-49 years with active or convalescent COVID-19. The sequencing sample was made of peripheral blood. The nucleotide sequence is TGTGCCAGCAGTGAATTGGGGCATGGCACTGAAGCTTTCTTT. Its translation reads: CASSELGHGTEAFF.